Presented here are 8 T cell receptor beta chains from one specimen sequenced in a study of blood T cell repertoires in COVID-19. Sequencing used immunoSEQ multiplex PCR; TCRdb keeps in-frame clones, though not all of them. This sample carries a few hundred thousand clones, 89% of them seen once, and the ten largest clones take 0.85% to 1%. What was sequenced was peripheral blood. These receptor sequences come from a middle-aged woman who had recovered from COVID-19.

The rearrangement uses TRBV19 and TRBJ2-1, with a tentative D call TRBD2 (6 bases). The CDR3 covers 13 residues. V was trimmed by 6 bases and J by 8 bases, leaving 14 bases between them. Germline V gives CDR1 LNHDA, CDR2 SQIVND (reference sequence). The DNA of the CDR3 is TGTGCCAGTAGCACCTACTCGGGGGATGAGCAGTTCTTC. It yields the protein CASSTYSGDEQFF.

The chain has TRBV9 and TRBJ2-7, with D possibly being TRBD1 (6 bases). Looked up from germline, CDR1 is SGDLS and CDR2 is YYNGEE. CDR3 length equals 15 residues. V lost 0 bases and J lost 4, with 14 bases in between. Here the CDR3 reads CASSVGMAQGYEQYF. For the CDR3, the DNA is TGTGCCAGCAGCGTAGGAATGGCTCAGGGGTACGAGCAGTACTTC.

V and J are TRBV3-1 (or the pseudogene TRBV3-2) and TRBJ1-6, with 7 positions matching TRBD1. The CDR3 consists of 14 residues. With 4 bases clipped from V and 8 bases from J, the junction kept 5 bases outside the gene matches. Looked up from germline, CDR1 is LGHDT and CDR2 is YNNKEL (reference sequence). The CDR3 here is CASSLRTGYSPLHF. The CDR3 nucleotides read TGTGCCAGCAGCCTCCGGACAGGCTATTCACCCCTCCACTTT.

This chain links TRBV29-1 with TRBJ1-1; no clear D gene. The V and J ends lost 4 bases and 0 bases respectively, with 3 bases between them. The CDR3 consists of 11 residues. From germline, CDR1 is SQVTM and CDR2 ANQGSEA. CDR3 coding DNA: TGCAGCGTTGTAATGAACACTGAAGCTTTCTTT. Translating it yields CSVVMNTEAFF.

J is TRBJ1-5 and V is TRBV28; TRBD1 matches at 7 bases. The length of the CDR3 is 14 residues. V was clipped by 4 bases and J by 5 bases; unmatched bases: 5. The germline CDR1 and CDR2 sequences are MDHEN and SYDVKM. The CDR3, as DNA: TGTGCCAGCAGTTCCCACCAGGGGGATCAGCCCCAGCATTTT. Amino acids: CASSSHQGDQPQHF. The full variable domain, rest sourced from reference TRBV28 and TRBJ1-5, is DVKVTQSSRYLVKRTGEKVFLECVQDMDHENMFWYRQDPGLGLRLIYFSYDVKMKEKGDIPEGYSVSREKKERFSLILESASTNQTSMYLCASSSHQGDQPQHFGDGTRLSIL.

The chain links TRBV12-2 to TRBJ2-7; the listed D gene, TRBD2, was not tested against the DNA. TRBV12-2 is termed a pseudogene. The CDR3 spans 14 residues. CDR3 sequence reads: CASLQTQTYYEQYF. CDR3 in DNA: TGTGCAAGTCTCCAAACCCAAACCTACTACGAGCAGTACTTC.

This chain uses TRBV14 with TRBJ1-4, with D maybe TRBD1 (5 bases). The germline V gene encodes CDR1 SGHDN and CDR2 FVKESK. V lost 5 bases and J lost 0, with 16 bases in between. The CDR3 is 17 residues long. The CDR3 region has the DNA TGTGCCAGCAGCTTACTTGACCCGACAGCAACTAATGAAAAACTGTTTTTT. It specifies CASSLLDPTATNEKLFF. Together with reference TRBV14 and TRBJ1-4, the CDR3 gives the full variable domain: EAGVTQFPSHSVIEKGQTVTLRCDPISGHDNLYWYRRVMGKEIKFLLHFVKESKQDESGMPNNRFLAERTGGTYSTLKVQPAELEDSGVYFCASSLLDPTATNEKLFFGSGTQLSVL.

The gene calls are TRBV6-5 and TRBJ2-2; D remains ambiguous. V shed 6 bases and J shed 2 bases, with 13 bases lying between them. Germline V gene data show CDR1 as MNHEY and CDR2 as SVGAGI. The CDR3 consists of 15 residues. The CDR3 sequence is CASRVRHRNTGELFF. The CDR3 DNA sequence: TGTGCCAGCAGAGTTCGACACAGAAACACCGGGGAGCTGTTTTTT.